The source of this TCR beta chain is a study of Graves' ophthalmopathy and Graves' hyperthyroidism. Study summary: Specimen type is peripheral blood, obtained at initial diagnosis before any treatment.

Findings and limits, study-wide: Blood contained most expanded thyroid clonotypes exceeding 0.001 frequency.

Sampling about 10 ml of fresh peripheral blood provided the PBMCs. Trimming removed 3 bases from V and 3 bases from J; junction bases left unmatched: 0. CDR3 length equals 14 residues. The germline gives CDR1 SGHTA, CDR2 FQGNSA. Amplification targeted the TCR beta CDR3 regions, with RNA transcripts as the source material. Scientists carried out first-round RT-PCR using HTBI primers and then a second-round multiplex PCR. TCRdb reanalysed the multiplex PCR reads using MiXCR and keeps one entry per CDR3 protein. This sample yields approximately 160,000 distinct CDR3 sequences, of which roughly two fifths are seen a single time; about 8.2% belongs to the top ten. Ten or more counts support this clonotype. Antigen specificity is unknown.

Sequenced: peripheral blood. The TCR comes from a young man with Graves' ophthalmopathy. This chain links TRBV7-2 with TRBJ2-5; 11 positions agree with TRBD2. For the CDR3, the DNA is TGTGCCAGCAGCTTGACTAGCGGGAAAGAGACCCAGTACTTC. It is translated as CASSLTSGKETQYF.